The 25 T cell receptor beta chains below were found in one sample sequenced in a study of Tregs in tolerant kidney transplant recipients. Repertoires were generated with immunoSEQ multiplex PCR, while TCRdb's copy carries only in-frame clones and drops some. The sample totals 48,000 or so clones. The sequences come from CD4+ T cells from blood, collected before the transplant. Source of these receptors: a human donor who received a combined kidney and bone marrow transplant.

To note about this clone: Read sequence stops 3 residues before the CDR3 end, and the germline J gene provides the missing end. The chain combines TRBV6-2 or TRBV6-3 with TRBJ2-4; possible D gene TRBD1, 6 bases. The CDR3 runs to 14 residues. From germline, CDR1 is MNHEY and CDR2 SVGEGT. The V gene lost 6 bases and the J gene lost 4 bases, with 13 bases spanning the gap. The CDR3 protein is CASRPGQIKNIQYF. The sequenced CDR3 bases are TGTGCCAGCAGACCCGGACAGATAAAAAACATT.

The CDR3 sequence: CASSIHGGNEQFF. CDR3 bases read: TGTGCCAGCAGCATCCATGGCGGCAATGAG. The chain employs TRBV7-2 and TRBJ2-1, with no clear D. The CDR3 end is not reached by the read, which stops 3 residues before it; the germline J gene fills it in. Trimming shortened V by 5 bases and J by 6 bases, and 11 bases separated the two germline ends. CDR3 length: 13 amino acids. CDR1 and CDR2 from the germline V gene are SGHTA and FQGNSA. The entire variable domain, with the rest obtained from reference TRBV7-2 and TRBJ2-1, is as follows: GAGVSQSPSNKVTEKGKDVELRCDPISGHTALYWYRQSLGQGLEFLIYFQGNSAPDKSGLPSDRFSAERTGGSVSTLTIQRTQQEDSAVYLCASSIHGGNEQFFGPGTRLTVL.

As for this clone: The read gets to within 3 residues of the CDR3 end, and the germline J gene fills in the rest. This chain links TRBV19 with TRBJ1-1; 7 bases align to TRBD1. The V segment lost 1 base and the J segment 1 base; nucleotides outside the gene matches: 6. This CDR3 is 16 amino acids long. Looked up from germline, CDR1 is LNHDA and CDR2 is SQIVND (reference sequence). CDR3 sequence: CASSIGNRGGNTEAFF. The CDR3 DNA, read in part, is TGTGCCAGTAGTATAGGGAACAGGGGAGGGAACACTGAA.

Details on this clone: The read ends 3 residues before the CDR3 terminus; that terminus is restored from the germline J gene. This chain uses TRBV30 with TRBJ1-2, with TRBD1 identical over 9 bases. Per germline, CDR1 GTSNPN and CDR2 SVGIG (reference sequence). The CDR3 runs 15 residues. V lost 4 bases and J lost 1; bases outside the gene matches: 7. The CDR3 loop is CAWTLGTGNNYGYTF. The CDR3 bases that were read are TGTGCCTGGACCCTCGGGACAGGGAATAACTATGGC.

Remarks on this clone: The read ends 3 residues before the CDR3 terminus; that terminus is restored from the germline J gene. V gene TRBV30 combines with J gene TRBJ1-1; D is possibly TRBD1 (5 bases). The CDR3 covers 13 residues. V was trimmed by 5 bases and J by 1 base, leaving 11 bases between them. Germline CDR1 GTSNPN, CDR2 SVGIG (reference sequence). The CDR3: CAWDVGGNTEAFF. Partial CDR3 DNA: TGTGCCTGGGACGTCGGGGGGAACACTGAA.

Partial CDR3 DNA: TGTGCCTGGGGGGGGACAGGGTACTACGAG. Its protein product is CAWGGTGYYE. In full, the CDR3 reads CAWGGTGYYEQYF. V gene TRBV30 combines with J gene TRBJ2-7; TRBD1 agrees at 9 bases. With the read ending 3 residues before the CDR3 end, the germline J gene is used to fill in that end. CDR1 and CDR2 from the germline V gene are GTSNPN and SVGIG (reference sequence). The CDR3 totals 13 residues. The ends lost 5 bases at V and 3 bases at J; junction bases unmatched: 5.

A word on this clone: The CDR3 end lies 3 residues beyond the end of the read and is filled in from the germline J gene. V gene TRBV7-9 combines with J gene TRBJ2-5, with D possibly TRBD2 on 5 matching bases. The germline CDR1 and CDR2 sequences are SEHNR and FQNEAQ (reference sequence). V gave up 5 bases and J gave up 0 bases, with 13 bases separating them. The length of the CDR3 is 15 residues. The CDR3 here is CASSRGPIHQETQYF. The CDR3 bases that were read are TGTGCCAGCAGCCGGGGTCCCATACACCAAGAGACC.

As concerns this clone: The read terminates 3 residues before the CDR3 end, so the remaining end is supplied by the germline J gene. The V and J genes are TRBV5-1 and TRBJ1-1, with D possibly TRBD1 on 5 matching bases. V gave up 4 bases and J gave up 1 base, with 11 bases separating them. Germline CDR1 reads SGHRS; CDR2 reads YFSETQ. The CDR3 is made up of 14 amino acids. The DNA read from the CDR3 is TGCGCCAGCAGCACTGGACAACCGAACACTGAA. It yields the protein CASSTGQPNTE. The CDR3 in its entirety is CASSTGQPNTEAFF.

Comment on this clone: The read terminates 3 residues before the CDR3 end, so the remaining end is supplied by the germline J gene. This rearrangement joins TRBV20-1 to TRBJ1-6, with a tentative D call TRBD1 (5 bases). The CDR3 length is 17 residues. CDR1 and CDR2 from the germline V gene are DFQATT and SNEGSKA (reference sequence). With 1 base removed from V and 2 bases from J, the gap between germline ends came to 15 bases. CDR3 DNA (partial): TGCAGTGCTAGAGTTAGGGGAGGTTTGCCCTATAATTCACCC. It translates to CSARVRGGLPYNSP. The whole CDR3 protein is CSARVRGGLPYNSPLHF.

As regards this clone: The sequenced fragment ends 3 residues before the CDR3 boundary, so the rest is inferred from the germline J gene. V and J are TRBV2 and TRBJ2-7; D uncertain. V dropped 0 bases and J dropped 3 bases, with 12 bases sitting between them. This CDR3 region has 15 residues. Per the germline V gene, CDR1 is SNHLY and CDR2 is FYNNEI. The CDR3 sequence: CASSEARLFGYEQYF. Incomplete CDR3 DNA: TGTGCCAGCAGTGAAGCCCGACTTTTTGGCTACGAG.

On this clone: The CDR3 end falls 3 residues outside the read, so it is completed with the germline J gene. The chain couples TRBV18 to TRBJ2-1, with D possibly matching TRBD1 (6 bases). The CDR3 loop spans 14 amino acids. CDR1 is KGHSH and CDR2 is LQKENI in the germline V gene. The V gene lost 3 bases and the J gene lost 4 bases, with 10 bases spanning the gap. The chain's CDR3 is CASSPGANYNEQFF. CDR3 DNA (partial): TGTGCCAGCTCACCGGGGGCTAATTACAATGAG.

Worth noting for this clone: The missing CDR3 end, 3 residues past where the read stops, is filled in from the germline J gene. The J gene is TRBJ2-5, the V gene TRBV5-1; the match to TRBD1 covers 10 bases. Germline CDR1 SGHRS, CDR2 YFSETQ. After removal of 1 base from V and 5 bases from J, the junction contained 8 bases not matched to a gene. This CDR3 region has 16 residues. CDR3 sequence reads: CASSLTPTGGGETQYF. The CDR3 bases that were read are TGCGCCAGCAGCTTGACGCCGACAGGGGGCGGGGAGACC. Looking up the rest from reference TRBV5-1 and TRBJ2-5 gives the full variable domain: KAGVTQTPRYLIKTRGQQVTLSCSPISGHRSVSWYQQTPGQGLQFLFEYFSETQRNKGNFPGRFSGRQFSNSRSEMNVSTLELGDSALYLCASSLTPTGGGETQYFGPGTRLLVL.

With respect to this clone: The CDR3 end is not reached by the read, which stops 3 residues before it; the germline J gene fills it in. V gene TRBV5-6 combines with J gene TRBJ1-1; possibly TRBD1 for D (6 bases). There are 13 residues in the CDR3. Trimming took off 0 bases at V and 5 bases at J, with 8 bases between the two ends. Germline assignment: CDR1 SGHDT and CDR2 YYEEEE. CDR3 bases read: TGTGCCAGCAGCTTGGCAGGGGAAACTGAA. This sequence encodes CASSLAGETE. The complete CDR3 protein is CASSLAGETEAFF.

On this clone: The read finishes 3 residues shy of the CDR3 end, and the germline J gene is used to complete it. This chain joins TRBV30 and TRBJ1-2, with 9 bases aligning to TRBD1. V lost 0 bases and J lost 0; bases outside the gene matches: 2. In germline, CDR1 is GTSNPN, CDR2 SVGIG (reference sequence). CDR3 size: 15 residues. The CDR3 sequence: CAWSVGTGTNYGYTF. Incomplete CDR3 DNA: TGTGCCTGGAGTGTCGGGACAGGGACTAACTATGGC.

A word on this clone: The CDR3 goes on 3 residues after the read ends, and that part is filled in from the germline J gene. V and J are TRBV6-4 and TRBJ2-3, with 9 bases matching TRBD1. V shed 5 bases and J 4 bases; nucleotides not matched to a gene: 7. The CDR3 extends over 15 amino acids. Per germline, CDR1 MRHNA and CDR2 SNTAGT. CDR3 DNA, as far as it was read: TGTGCCAGCAGTCGGACGGGACAGGGACCAGATACG. This sequence encodes CASSRTGQGPDT. The CDR3 in its entirety is CASSRTGQGPDTQYF.

Regarding this clone: The read ends 3 residues early relative to the CDR3; the germline J gene fills the gap. The chain uses TRBV20-1 and TRBJ2-5; 8 positions agree with TRBD1. The V segment lost 5 bases and the J segment 4 bases; nucleotides outside the gene matches: 3. The CDR3 covers 12 residues. CDR1 is DFQATT and CDR2 is SNEGSKA in the germline V gene (reference sequence). The covered CDR3 bases are TGCAGTGCTCCCACAGGGGGAGAGACC. Protein: CSAPTGGET. The CDR3 in its entirety is CSAPTGGETQYF.

On this clone itself: The sequenced fragment ends 3 residues before the CDR3 boundary, so the rest is inferred from the germline J gene. The chain combines TRBV20-1 with TRBJ2-7; 10 positions agree with TRBD1. J was trimmed by 4 bases and V by 6 bases; bases with no gene match: 6. The CDR3 spans 13 residues. Germline V gives CDR1 DFQATT, CDR2 SNEGSKA (reference sequence). CDR3 sequence: CSALGQGGYEQYF. The sequenced part of the CDR3 DNA is TGCAGTGCCCTTGGACAGGGGGGATACGAG.

Comments on this clone: The CDR3 extends 3 residues past the end of the read, so its final part is completed from the germline J gene. The chain couples TRBV5-1 to TRBJ1-5; TRBD1 agrees at 7 bases. CDR1 SGHRS and CDR2 YFSETQ come from the germline V gene. CDR3 length: 15 amino acids. V trimming: 0 bases; J trimming: 4 bases; junction bases outside the gene matches: 4. The DNA read from the CDR3 is TGCGCCAGCAGCTTGGGATTGACAGGGAATCAGCCC. This translates into CASSLGLTGNQP. The entire CDR3 protein reads CASSLGLTGNQPQHF.

Comment on this clone: The read ends 3 residues before the CDR3 terminus; that terminus is restored from the germline J gene. The chain is built from TRBV7-2 and TRBJ1-5, with a possible D match to TRBD1 (6 bases). This CDR3 is 15 amino acids long. The V and J ends lost 4 bases and 4 bases respectively, with 14 bases between them. Germline loops: CDR1 SGHTA, CDR2 FQGNSA. This CDR3 is CASSYLQGLNQPQHF. Partial CDR3 DNA: TGTGCCAGCAGCTATTTACAGGGATTAAATCAGCCC.

Notes on this clone: The read stops 3 residues short of the end of the CDR3; the missing end is completed from the germline J gene. This chain links TRBV20-1 with TRBJ1-5; TRBD1 is a possible D gene (6 bases). Trimming took off 1 base at V and 5 bases at J, with 15 bases between the two ends. Germline lookup yields CDR1 DFQATT and CDR2 SNEGSKA (reference sequence). The CDR3 is made up of 15 amino acids. The CDR3 DNA, read in part, is TGCAGTGCTAGAGCATCAGGGGTAAAGGATCAGCCC. Amino acid sequence: CSARASGVKDQP. The complete CDR3 reads CSARASGVKDQPQHF.

A note on this clone: The read stops 3 residues short of the end of the CDR3; the missing end is completed from the germline J gene. This chain connects TRBV7-3 to TRBJ2-1, with TRBD2 as a possible D gene (6 bases). This CDR3 comprises 11 residues. Germline V gene sequence: CDR1 SGHTA, CDR2 FQGTGA. Trimming pared 8 bases from V and 9 bases from J, leaving 11 bases between. Incomplete CDR3 DNA: TGTGCCAGCGGTAGCGGAGTTGAG. This translates into CASGSGVE. The full CDR3 sequence reads CASGSGVEQFF.

About this clone itself: The read stops 3 residues short of the end of the CDR3; the missing end is completed from the germline J gene. The chain couples TRBV20-1 to TRBJ2-5, with D perhaps matching TRBD2 (6 bases). Per the germline V gene, CDR1 is DFQATT and CDR2 is SNEGSKA (reference sequence). The CDR3 loop spans 13 amino acids. The V end lost 6 bases, the J end lost 4 bases, and 15 bases lay between the germline ends. CDR3 DNA, as far as it was read: TGCAGTGCCCCACTAGCCCCCACAGAGACC. Residues: CSAPLAPTET. In full, the CDR3 is CSAPLAPTETQYF.

In regard to this clone: Read data end 3 residues before the CDR3 end; the end is taken from the germline J gene. The chain recombines TRBV2 with TRBJ1-3; TRBD1 aligns across 10 bases. V shed 6 bases and J 5 bases; nucleotides not matched to a gene: 7. The CDR3 sequence is 15 residues long. Germline values: CDR1 SNHLY, CDR2 FYNNEI. The CDR3 sequence is CASRPGQGVRNTIYF. The DNA read from the CDR3 is TGTGCCAGCAGACCCGGACAGGGGGTGAGAAACACC.

As to this clone: The CDR3 extends 3 residues past the end of the read, so its final part is completed from the germline J gene. This chain connects TRBV7-9 to TRBJ2-3; TRBD1 matches at 7 bases. V lost 5 bases and J lost 3; bases outside the gene matches: 2. The CDR3 length is 13 residues. Germline V gene data show CDR1 as SEHNR and CDR2 as FQNEAQ (reference sequence). CDR3 in amino acids: CASSLQGTDTQYF. CDR3 DNA (partial): TGTGCCAGCAGCCTACAGGGGACAGATACG.

Comment on this clone: The missing CDR3 end, 3 residues past where the read stops, is filled in from the germline J gene. V is TRBV20-1 and J is TRBJ2-7; the D call may be TRBD1 or TRBD2 (5 bases each). V lost 0 bases and J lost 2, with 14 bases in between. The CDR3 extends over 15 amino acids. Germline V gene lookup returns CDR1 DFQATT and CDR2 SNEGSKA (reference sequence). The CDR3 spells CSARDEGRVAYEQYF. Incomplete CDR3 DNA: TGCAGTGCTAGAGATGAGGGCAGGGTGGCCTACGAG.